Here is one TCR beta chain with its context. The antigen is not known. This record comes from a study of glioma-infiltrating T cells after dendritic cell vaccination. Study outcomes and limitations: Higher TCR clonality did not directly relate to longer survival. Higher pretreatment TIL content predicted longer progression-free time and survival.

CDR3 size: 16 residues. V shed 2 bases, J shed 4 bases, and the junction held 7 bases outside the gene matches. CDR1 and CDR2 (germline): SEHNR, FQNEAQ (reference sequence). Up to about 2 ug genomic DNA was used for TCRB CDR3 amplification. Only in-frame clones appear in the TCRdb table, and some are missing; sequencing was by immunoSEQ multiplex PCR. The table has 93,000 or so clones, around three quarters seen once; the top ten hold approximately 5.9%. The V call is TRBV7-9, the J call TRBJ2-1; TRBD1 agrees at 8 bases. The material sequenced was blood, taken before dendritic cell vaccination. The receptor was isolated from a human donor with glioblastoma. Written as DNA, the CDR3 is TGTGCCAGCAGCTTATTTTTCCGACAGGGGTACAATGAGCAGTTCTTC. It codes for CASSLFFRQGYNEQFF.